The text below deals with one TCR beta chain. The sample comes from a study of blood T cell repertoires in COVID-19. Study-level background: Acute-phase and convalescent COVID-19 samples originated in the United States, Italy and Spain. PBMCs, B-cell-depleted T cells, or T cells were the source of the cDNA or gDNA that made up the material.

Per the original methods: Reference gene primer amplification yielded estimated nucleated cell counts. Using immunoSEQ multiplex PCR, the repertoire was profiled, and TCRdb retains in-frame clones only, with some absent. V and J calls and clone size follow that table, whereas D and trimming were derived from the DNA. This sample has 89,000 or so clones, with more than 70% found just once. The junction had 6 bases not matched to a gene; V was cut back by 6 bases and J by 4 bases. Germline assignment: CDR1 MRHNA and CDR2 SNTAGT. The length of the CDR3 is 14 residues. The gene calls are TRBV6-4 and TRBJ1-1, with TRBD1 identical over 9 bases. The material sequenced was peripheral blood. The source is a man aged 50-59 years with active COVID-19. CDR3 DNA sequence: TGTGCCAGCAGCCCGGGGGACAGGGTCACTGAAGCTTTCTTT. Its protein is CASSPGDRVTEAFF.